The rows below give T cell receptor beta chains drawn from one sample of a study of blood T cell repertoires in COVID-19. Profiled with immunoSEQ multiplex PCR; TCRdb holds only in-frame clones, not every one. The sample carries tens of thousands of clones, 90% recorded once. Sequenced: peripheral blood. Receptor source: a man in his forties or fifties with active COVID-19. The conserved cysteine and the conserved F or W are not part of the CDR3 here. Fields, in order: V gene, D gene, J gene, CDR3 protein. A D gene is named only where the DNA matches it firmly.

v_call: TRBV7-7; d_call: TRBD1; j_call: TRBJ1-4; cdr3_aa: ASRDRDRAKPTNEKLF
v_call: TRBV3-1/TRBV3-2; d_call: TRBD2; j_call: TRBJ2-2; cdr3_aa: ASSQRLAGNTGELF
v_call: TRBV28; d_call: -; j_call: TRBJ1-1; cdr3_aa: ASSPGGRAF
v_call: TRBV5-1; d_call: TRBD1; j_call: TRBJ1-2; cdr3_aa: ASSLIWTGERGGYT
v_call: TRBV7-9; d_call: -; j_call: TRBJ1-1; cdr3_aa: ASSLVVMATEAF
v_call: TRBV10-1; d_call: -; j_call: TRBJ2-5; cdr3_aa: ARAGIMEETQY
v_call: TRBV11-1; d_call: -; j_call: TRBJ2-2; cdr3_aa: ASSLALWANTGELF
v_call: TRBV2; d_call: -; j_call: TRBJ2-7; cdr3_aa: ATGDRSIRVQY
v_call: TRBV9; d_call: TRBD1; j_call: TRBJ2-2; cdr3_aa: ASSTRQGGTGELF
v_call: TRBV2; d_call: -; j_call: TRBJ2-3; cdr3_aa: ASSRTLAYTQY
v_call: TRBV2; d_call: TRBD2; j_call: TRBJ2-5; cdr3_aa: ASRQLAGALGETQY
v_call: TRBV3-1/TRBV3-2; d_call: TRBD1; j_call: TRBJ1-2; cdr3_aa: ASSQTGGIYGYT
v_call: TRBV7-9; d_call: TRBD1; j_call: TRBJ1-4; cdr3_aa: ASSSGQGASRF
v_call: TRBV24-1; d_call: -; j_call: TRBJ1-1; cdr3_aa: ATSDTAGHTEAF
v_call: TRBV19; d_call: TRBD1; j_call: TRBJ1-5; cdr3_aa: ASSLGTGHGNQPQH
v_call: TRBV5-1; d_call: -; j_call: TRBJ1-1; cdr3_aa: ASSLEVLNTEAF
v_call: TRBV7-3; d_call: TRBD2; j_call: TRBJ2-3; cdr3_aa: ASSIGLAGGLLAHTQY